This TCR beta chain was profiled in a study of tumor-infiltrating lymphocytes in primary liver carcinoma. Points from the study as a whole: Appearing in all five tumor regions was true of only about 8-25% of top clones. Significantly larger top-250-clone fractions were found in tumors than in blood (p = 0.039).

Investigators took RNA and DNA out together from 20-30 mg of unsorted bulk tissue. As regards this clonotype: What it binds is unknown. At one boundary the junction diverges from the germline segment, which might be a read error.

The input was around 530 ng total RNA; TCR beta cDNA was made from it with a constant-region primer. Slightly modified ARM-PCR served as the procedure for the TCR beta libraries. These libraries came from three rounds of nested multiplex PCR. In the first two PCR rounds, TRBV1-TRBV30 forward primers were paired with a C-beta reverse primer, and each round lasted 10 cycles. TCRdb reprocessed the multiplex PCR reads via MiXCR and lists one record per CDR3 protein. The table includes about 200,000 distinct CDR3 sequences, around four fifths detected once. The CDR3 spans 13 residues. Germline CDR1 is SGHNT and CDR2 is YENEEA.

This rearrangement joins TRBV11-3 to TRBJ2-1; 7 nucleotides align to TRBD2. The origin of this receptor is a man aged 35 to 55 with primary liver carcinoma and hepatitis B virus infection. The sequencing sample was made of tumor tissue from primary liver carcinoma. In DNA, the CDR3 is TGTGACAGCAGCTCGGGAGGTAGCTGGGAGCACTTCTTC. As protein: CDSSSGGSWEHFF.